The sequence of this T cell receptor beta chain was determined in a study of T cells in Graves' hyperthyroidism and ophthalmopathy. TCR beta CDR3 regions were amplified from RNA. Initially, a first-round RT-PCR of the TCR CDR3 employed the HTBI primer set. TCRdb re-called the multiplex PCR reads with MiXCR, one entry per CDR3 protein. The repertoire holds hundreds of thousands of distinct CDR3 sequences, with roughly 46% as singletons. As for this clonotype: A much larger clone lies one base from this, so it may be a read error.

The clonotype was recovered from an adult man with Graves' disease, either hyperthyroidism or ophthalmopathy (not recorded which). Material: peripheral blood or thyroid tissue (not recorded which).

The CDR3 sequence is CAIIESRAGPSYTF. The CDR3 DNA reads TGTGCCATCATTGAGTCGAGGGCAGGGCCGAGCTACACCTTC. The gene calls are TRBV10-3 and TRBJ1-2, with D maybe TRBD1 (5 bases). The CDR3 is 14 amino acids. CDR1 is ENHRY and CDR2 is SYGVKD in the germline V gene.